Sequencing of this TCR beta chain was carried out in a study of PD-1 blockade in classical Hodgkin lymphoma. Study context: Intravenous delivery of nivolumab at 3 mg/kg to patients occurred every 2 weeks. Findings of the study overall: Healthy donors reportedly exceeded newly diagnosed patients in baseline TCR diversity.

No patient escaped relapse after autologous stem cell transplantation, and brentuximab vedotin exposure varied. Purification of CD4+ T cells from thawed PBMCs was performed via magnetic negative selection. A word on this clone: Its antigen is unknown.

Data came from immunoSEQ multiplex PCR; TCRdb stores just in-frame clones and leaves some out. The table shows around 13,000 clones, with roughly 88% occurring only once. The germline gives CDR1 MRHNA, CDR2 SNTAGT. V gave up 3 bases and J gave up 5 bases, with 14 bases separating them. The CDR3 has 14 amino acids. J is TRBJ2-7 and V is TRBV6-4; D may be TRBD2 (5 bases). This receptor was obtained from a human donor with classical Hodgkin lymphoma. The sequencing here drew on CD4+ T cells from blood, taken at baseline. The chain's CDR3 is CASSEELVSHEQYF. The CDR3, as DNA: TGTGCCAGCAGTGAGGAACTAGTTTCCCACGAGCAGTACTTC.